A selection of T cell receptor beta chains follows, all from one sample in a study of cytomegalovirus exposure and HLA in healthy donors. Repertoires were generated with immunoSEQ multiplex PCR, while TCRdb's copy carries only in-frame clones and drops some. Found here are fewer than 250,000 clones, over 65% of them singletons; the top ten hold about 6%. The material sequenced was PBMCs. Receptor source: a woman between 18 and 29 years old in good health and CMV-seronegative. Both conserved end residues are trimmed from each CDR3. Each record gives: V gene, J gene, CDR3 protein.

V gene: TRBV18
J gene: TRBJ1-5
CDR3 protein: ASSPLKEDQPQH

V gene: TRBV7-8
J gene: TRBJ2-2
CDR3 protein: ASSSDFTGELF

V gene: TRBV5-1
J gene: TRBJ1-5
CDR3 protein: ASSLNVGSNQPQH

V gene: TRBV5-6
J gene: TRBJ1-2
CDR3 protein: ASSLGLGATDYGYT

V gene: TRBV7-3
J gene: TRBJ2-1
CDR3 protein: ASSPQGLARNEQF

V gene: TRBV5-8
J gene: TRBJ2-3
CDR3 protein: ASSFQDTQY

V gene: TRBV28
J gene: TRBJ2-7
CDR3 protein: ASTRGPRYEQY

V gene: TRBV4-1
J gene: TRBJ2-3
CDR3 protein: ASSQVDLGLSLDTQY

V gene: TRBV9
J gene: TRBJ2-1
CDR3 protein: ASGNRGYNEQF

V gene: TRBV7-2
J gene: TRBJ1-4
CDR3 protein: ASSRTGVEKLF

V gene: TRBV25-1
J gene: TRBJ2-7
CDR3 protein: ASSETGGPRNEQY

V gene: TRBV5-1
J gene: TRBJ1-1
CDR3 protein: ASSEGSKGTEAF

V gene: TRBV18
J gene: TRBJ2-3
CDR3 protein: ASSPSGTTDTQY

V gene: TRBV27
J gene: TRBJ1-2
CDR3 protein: ATATSNYGYT

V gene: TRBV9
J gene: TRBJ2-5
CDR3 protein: ASSVAAVQETQY

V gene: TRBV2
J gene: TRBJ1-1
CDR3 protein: ASSEGPWANTEAF

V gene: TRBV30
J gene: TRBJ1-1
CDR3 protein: AWSRGSWLNEAF

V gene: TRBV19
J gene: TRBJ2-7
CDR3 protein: ASSITFAGASYEQY

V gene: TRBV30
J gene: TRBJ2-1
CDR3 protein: AWGTGTGGRGNEQF

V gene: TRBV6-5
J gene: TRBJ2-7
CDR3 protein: ASRKGAEQY

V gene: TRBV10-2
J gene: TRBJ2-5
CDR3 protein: ASSELSPEGTQY

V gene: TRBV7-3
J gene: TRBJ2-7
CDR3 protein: ASSLGRAYEQY

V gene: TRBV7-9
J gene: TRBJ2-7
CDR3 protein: ASSFSGEGAYEQY

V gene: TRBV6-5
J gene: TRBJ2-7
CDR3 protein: ASSRTSGNSYEQY

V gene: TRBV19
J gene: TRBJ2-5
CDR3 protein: ASSPGQGRQETQY

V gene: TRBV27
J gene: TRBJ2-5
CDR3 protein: ASSLSGGEETQY

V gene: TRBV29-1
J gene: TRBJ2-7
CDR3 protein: SVGGQSYEQY

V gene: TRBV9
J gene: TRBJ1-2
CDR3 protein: ASSVGQLANYGYT

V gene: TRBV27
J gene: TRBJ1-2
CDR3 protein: ASSLWQDYGYT

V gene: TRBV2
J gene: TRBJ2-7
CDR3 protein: ASTDGAGYEQY

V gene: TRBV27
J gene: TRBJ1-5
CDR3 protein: ASSFKGPELPQH

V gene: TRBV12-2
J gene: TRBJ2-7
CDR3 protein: ASRLPSFSGSLYEQY

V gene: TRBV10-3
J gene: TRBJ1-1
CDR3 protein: AISGQMNTEAF

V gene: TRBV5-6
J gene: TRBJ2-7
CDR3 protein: ASSPLGDYEQY

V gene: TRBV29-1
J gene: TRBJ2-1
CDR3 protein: SVGGDTNEQF

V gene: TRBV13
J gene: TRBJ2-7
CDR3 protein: ASSSLEGAEYEQY

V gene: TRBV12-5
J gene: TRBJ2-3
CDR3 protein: ASGLVLSTNGDTQY

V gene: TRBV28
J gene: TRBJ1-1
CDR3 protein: ASVPLGRGMNTEAF

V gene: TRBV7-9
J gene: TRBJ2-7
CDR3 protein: ASSLSRDRLYEQY

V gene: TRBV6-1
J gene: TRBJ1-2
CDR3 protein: ASSEADGFPYGYT

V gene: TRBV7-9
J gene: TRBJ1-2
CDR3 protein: ASSFWTGAVQGEDGYT